Shown below are 22 T cell receptor beta chains from a single sample sequenced in a study of T cell changes during pregnancy in multiple sclerosis. Here immunoSEQ multiplex PCR was the method, and the copy in TCRdb shows in-frame clones only, minus some. Of some 100,000 clones in the sample, more than 80% were seen once. Material: peripheral blood, obtained in the second trimester of pregnancy. Source of these receptors: a female donor with multiple sclerosis, enrolled in a pregnancy study.

CDR3 protein: CASSLDGRVYSNQPQHF. The CDR3 nucleotides read TGTGCCAGCAGCTTAGATGGCCGGGTGTATAGCAATCAGCCCCAGCATTTT. The rearrangement links TRBV7-8 to TRBJ1-5; D gene ambiguous. Germline values: CDR1 SGHVS, CDR2 FQNEAQ. This CDR3 is 17 amino acids long. Trimming removed 1 base from V and 0 bases from J, with 13 bases in between.

The chain recombines TRBV18 with TRBJ2-3; TRBD2 might be the D (6 bases). The length of the CDR3 is 15 residues. Germline CDR1 and CDR2: KGHSH and LQKENI. Trimming removed 2 bases from V and 4 bases from J, with 13 bases in between. This CDR3 is CASSPVAGMADTQYF. DNA of the CDR3: TGTGCCAGCTCACCAGTGGCGGGGATGGCAGATACGCAGTATTTT.

This chain uses TRBV5-1 with TRBJ2-4; TRBD2 might be the D (5 bases). V lost 0 bases and J 6 bases, leaving 13 bases between the germline ends. The CDR3 length is 15 residues. Germline V gene lookup returns CDR1 SGHRS and CDR2 YFSETQ. CDR3 residues: CASSLGRGGLNIQYF. The CDR3 DNA follows: TGCGCCAGCAGCTTGGGTCGAGGAGGCCTAAACATTCAGTACTTC.

The chain links TRBV28 to TRBJ1-4, with a weak D call TRBD1 (5 bases). CDR3 length: 13 residues. Trimming removed 8 bases from V and 7 bases from J, with 14 bases in between. The germline gives CDR1 MDHEN, CDR2 SYDVKM. The DNA for the CDR3 is TGTGCCAGCGGGGCCCCGAGTGGTGAAAAACTGTTTTTT. It yields the protein CASGAPSGEKLFF. Drawing the rest from reference TRBV28 and TRBJ1-4, the complete variable domain is DVKVTQSSRYLVKRTGEKVFLECVQDMDHENMFWYRQDPGLGLRLIYFSYDVKMKEKGDIPEGYSVSREKKERFSLILESASTNQTSMYLCASGAPSGEKLFFGSGTQLSVL.

This clone was detected a few times. The chain has TRBV5-4 and TRBJ1-6, with D perhaps matching TRBD1 (6 bases). V shed 1 base and J shed 13 bases, with 12 bases lying between them. The germline CDR1 and CDR2 sequences are SGHNT and YYREEE (reference sequence). The CDR3 covers 13 residues. CDR3 nucleotides: TGTGCCAGCAGCTTGTTAGGCCAGGGGCCCCTCCACTTT. This encodes CASSLLGQGPLHF.

The genes are TRBV21-1 and TRBJ1-5; TRBD1, the table's D call, was not compared with the DNA. TRBV21-1 is recorded as a pseudogene. The CDR3 contains 16 residues. CDR3 coding DNA: TGTGCCAGCAGCAAAGGGGCAGGGGGTAACAATCAGCCCCAGCATTTT. Protein sequence: CASSKGAGGNNQPQHF.

The chain couples TRBV9 to TRBJ2-3; TRBD2 matches at 8 bases. Germline assignment: CDR1 SGDLS and CDR2 YYNGEE. After removal of 4 bases from V and 1 base from J, the junction contained 5 bases not matched to a gene. This CDR3 has 15 residues. The CDR3, as DNA: TGTGCCAGCAGCCCCGGGGGGGTGGGCACAGATACGCAGTATTTT. It encodes CASSPGGVGTDTQYF.

The J gene is TRBJ2-6, the V gene TRBV10-2, with TRBD1 identical over 9 bases. V shed 6 bases and J 0 bases; nucleotides not matched to a gene: 6. CDR3 length: 17 residues. Germline V lookup: CDR1 WSHSY, CDR2 SAAADI. Here the CDR3 DNA reads TGCGCCAGCAGGGGGACAGGGCTTCGCTCTGGGGCCAACGTCCTGACTTTC. Residues: CASRGTGLRSGANVLTF.

This chain uses TRBV5-6 with TRBJ1-5; D is ambiguous. The CDR3 runs 14 residues. Trimming shortened V by 3 bases and J by 6 bases, and 13 bases separated the two germline ends. Germline V gene data show CDR1 as SGHDT and CDR2 as YYEEEE. This CDR3 is CASSSGPTVQPQHF. The CDR3 nucleotides read TGTGCCAGCAGCTCCGGTCCAACGGTTCAGCCCCAGCATTTT.

The table lists this clone with a count of one. The rearrangement links TRBV5-6 to TRBJ1-2; 7 positions match TRBD1. CDR1 and CDR2 from the germline V gene are SGHDT and YYEEEE. The CDR3 extends over 17 amino acids. V was pared by 3 bases and J by 8 bases, with 19 bases of the junction left unmatched. This chain's CDR3 is CASSSLVRTGVERGYTF. In DNA form, the CDR3 reads TGTGCCAGCAGCTCGCTTGTCAGGACAGGCGTCGAGAGGGGCTACACCTTC. Complete variable domain (other parts from reference TRBV5-6 and TRBJ1-2): DAGVTQSPTHLIKTRGQQVTLRCSPKSGHDTVSWYQQALGQGPQFIFQYYEEEERQRGNFPDRFSGHQFPNYSSELNVNALLLGDSALYLCASSSLVRTGVERGYTFGSGTRLTVV.

V usage is TRBV19 and J usage is TRBJ2-7; D is possibly TRBD2 (5 bases). This CDR3 is 14 amino acids long. Trimming pared 4 bases from V and 7 bases from J, leaving 17 bases between. Germline V gives CDR1 LNHDA, CDR2 SQIVND (reference sequence). CDR3 loop: CASSKSGDFEEQYF. DNA of the CDR3: TGTGCCAGTAGTAAAAGCGGTGATTTCGAGGAGCAGTACTTC.

J is TRBJ2-2 and V is TRBV25-1, with D perhaps matching TRBD1 (6 bases). CDR3 length: 16 amino acids. V shed 7 bases and J shed 6 bases, with 21 bases lying between them. Germline CDR1 reads MGHDK; CDR2 reads SYGVNS. The CDR3 sequence is CASTHFGDIISGELFF. DNA for the CDR3: TGTGCCAGCACCCACTTTGGGGACATTATATCCGGGGAGCTGTTTTTT.

The chain carries TRBV15 and TRBJ2-5; TRBD1 agrees at 7 bases. In germline, CDR1 is LNHNV, CDR2 YYDKDF (reference sequence). This CDR3 is 13 amino acids long. V shed 5 bases, J shed 2 bases, and the junction held 2 bases outside the gene matches. CDR3 amino acids: CATSWGQQETQYF. In DNA form, the CDR3 reads TGTGCCACCAGCTGGGGACAGCAAGAGACCCAGTACTTC.

V usage is TRBV14 and J usage is TRBJ2-7; a possible D gene is TRBD2 (6 bases). The CDR3 extends over 18 amino acids. Per germline, CDR1 SGHDN and CDR2 FVKESK. Trimming took 2 bases from V and 0 from J, leaving 20 bases between them. CDR3 loop: CASSQMGVGTGVSYEQYF. CDR3 sequence (DNA): TGTGCCAGCAGCCAAATGGGTGTGGGGACGGGGGTCTCCTACGAGCAGTACTTC.

The chain couples TRBV6-5 to TRBJ2-6, with 7 bases aligning to TRBD2. In germline, CDR1 is MNHEY, CDR2 SVGAGI. This CDR3 region has 15 residues. V was pared by 8 bases and J by 2 bases, with 6 bases of the junction left unmatched. CDR3 DNA: TGTGCCAGCCTTAGGGCGGGGGCTGGGGCCAACGTCCTGACTTTC. Translating gives CASLRAGAGANVLTF.

V and J are TRBV15 and TRBJ2-1, with D unclear. CDR3 size: 16 residues. V lost 0 bases and J 1 base, leaving 10 bases between the germline ends. The germline gives CDR1 LNHNV, CDR2 YYDKDF (reference sequence). This chain's CDR3 is CATSRDQAESYNEQFF. The CDR3 region has the DNA TGTGCCACCAGCAGAGATCAGGCAGAATCCTACAATGAGCAGTTCTTC.

The V and J genes are TRBV19 and TRBJ2-2; TRBD1 agrees at 9 bases. Germline-derived CDR1 and CDR2 are LNHDA and SQIVND (reference sequence). Trimming cost V 7 bases and J 5 bases; bases outside gene matches: 8. There are 15 residues in the CDR3. The CDR3 loop is CASTSGQGETGELFF. The DNA of the CDR3 is TGTGCCAGTACCTCGGGACAGGGAGAGACCGGGGAGCTGTTTTTT.

In DNA form, the CDR3 reads TGTGCCAGCAGCCAAGACCCCCCGGGGAACACTGAAGCTTTCTTT. This gives the protein CASSQDPPGNTEAFF. This chain uses TRBV4-2 with TRBJ1-1, with D uncertain. CDR1 LGHNA and CDR2 YNFKEQ come from the germline V gene. This CDR3 is built from 15 residues. With 0 bases removed from V and 1 base from J, the gap between germline ends came to 9 bases.

The rearrangement links TRBV21-1 to TRBJ2-1; the table gives TRBD2 as D, unverified against the DNA. TRBV21-1 is deemed a pseudogene. The CDR3 loop spans 12 amino acids. This CDR3 reads CASSKSGNEQFF. The CDR3 nucleotides read TGTGCCAGCAGCAAATCCGGCAATGAGCAGTTCTTC.

The V call is TRBV7-9, the J call TRBJ2-7; possibly TRBD1 for D (5 bases). CDR3 size: 13 residues. Germline V gene lookup returns CDR1 SEHNR and CDR2 FQNEAQ (reference sequence). V was cut by 5 bases and J by 5 bases, with 13 bases left in between. CDR3: CASSPYRFHEQYF. The CDR3 bases are TGTGCCAGCAGCCCGTACAGGTTCCACGAGCAGTACTTC.

The chain is built from TRBV28 and TRBJ1-5; 10 bases match TRBD1. With 4 bases clipped from V and 4 bases from J, the junction kept 4 bases outside the gene matches. The CDR3 has 15 residues. Per the germline V gene, CDR1 is MDHEN and CDR2 is SYDVKM. The CDR3 DNA reads as TGTGCCAGCAGTTCGGGACAGGGGAGAAATCAGCCCCAGCATTTT. This gives the protein CASSSGQGRNQPQHF.

The V and J genes are TRBV4-2 and TRBJ2-7; D might be TRBD2 (6 bases). The CDR3 extends over 16 amino acids. Germline CDR1 LGHNA, CDR2 YNFKEQ. V gave up 0 bases and J gave up 1 base, with 13 bases separating them. The CDR3 DNA reads as TGTGCCAGCAGCCAAGAGGGGAGCGGGTCTTCCTACGAGCAGTACTTC. Its protein is CASSQEGSGSSYEQYF.